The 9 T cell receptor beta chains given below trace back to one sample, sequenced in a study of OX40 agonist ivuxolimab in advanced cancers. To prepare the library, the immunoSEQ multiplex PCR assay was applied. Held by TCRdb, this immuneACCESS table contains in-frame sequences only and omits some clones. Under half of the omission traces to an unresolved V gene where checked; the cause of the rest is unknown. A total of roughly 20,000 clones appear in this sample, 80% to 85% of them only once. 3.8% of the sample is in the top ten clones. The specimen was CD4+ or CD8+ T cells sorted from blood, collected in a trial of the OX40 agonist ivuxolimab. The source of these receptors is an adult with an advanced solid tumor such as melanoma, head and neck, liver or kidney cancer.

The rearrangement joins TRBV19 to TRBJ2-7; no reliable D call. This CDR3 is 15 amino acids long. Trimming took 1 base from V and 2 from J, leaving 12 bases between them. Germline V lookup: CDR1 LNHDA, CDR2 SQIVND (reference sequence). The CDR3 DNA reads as TGTGCCAGTAGTATAGGAGACGCGGACCCCTACGAGCAGTACTTC. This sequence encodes CASSIGDADPYEQYF. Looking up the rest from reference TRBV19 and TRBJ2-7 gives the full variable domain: DGGITQSPKYLFRKEGQNVTLSCEQNLNHDAMYWYRQDPGQGLRLIYYSQIVNDFQKGDIAEGYSVSREKKESFPLTVTSAQKNPTAFYLCASSIGDADPYEQYFGPGTRLTVT.

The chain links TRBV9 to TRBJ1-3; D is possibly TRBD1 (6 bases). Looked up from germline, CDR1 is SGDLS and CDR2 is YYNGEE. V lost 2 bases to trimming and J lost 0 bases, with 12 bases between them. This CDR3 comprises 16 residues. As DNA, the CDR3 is TGTGCCAGCAGCGTGGGGACAAGCATCTCTGGAAACACCATATATTTT. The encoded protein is CASSVGTSISGNTIYF.

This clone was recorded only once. Here the CDR3 DNA reads TGTGCCAGCAGTGTAAAATCCCGATGGACCGTCTCGGATCAGCCCCAGCATTTT. Amino acid sequence: CASSVKSRWTVSDQPQHF. The chain has TRBV6-1 and TRBJ1-5; the D is unclear. The CDR3 is made up of 18 amino acids. V was shortened by 4 bases and J by 5 bases, with 24 bases between the two germline ends. Germline V gene lookup returns CDR1 MNHNS and CDR2 SASEGT.

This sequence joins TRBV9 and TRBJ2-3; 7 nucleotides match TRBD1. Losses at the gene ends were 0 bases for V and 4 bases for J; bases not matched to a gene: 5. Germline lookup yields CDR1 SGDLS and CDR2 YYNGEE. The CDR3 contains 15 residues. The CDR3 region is CASSVEGQLADTQYF. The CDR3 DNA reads TGTGCCAGCAGCGTAGAGGGACAGTTGGCAGATACGCAGTATTTT.

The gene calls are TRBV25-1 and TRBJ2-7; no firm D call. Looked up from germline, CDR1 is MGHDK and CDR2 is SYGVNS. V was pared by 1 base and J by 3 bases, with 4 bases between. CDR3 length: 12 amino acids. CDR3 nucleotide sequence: TGTGCCAGCAGTGAATCCAGCTACGAGCAGTACTTC. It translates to CASSESSYEQYF.

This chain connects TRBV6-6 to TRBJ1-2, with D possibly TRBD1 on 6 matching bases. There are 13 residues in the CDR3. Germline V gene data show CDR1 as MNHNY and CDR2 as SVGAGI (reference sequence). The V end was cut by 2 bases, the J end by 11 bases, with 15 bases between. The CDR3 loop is CASSYQQGRGYTF. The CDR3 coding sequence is TGTGCCAGCAGTTACCAACAGGGTCGAGGTTACACCTTC.

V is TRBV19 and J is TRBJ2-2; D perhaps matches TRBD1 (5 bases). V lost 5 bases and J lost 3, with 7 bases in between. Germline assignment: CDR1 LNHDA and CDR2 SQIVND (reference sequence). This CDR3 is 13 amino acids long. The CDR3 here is CASSVRDTGELFF. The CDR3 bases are TGTGCCAGTAGTGTCAGGGACACCGGGGAGCTGTTTTTT.

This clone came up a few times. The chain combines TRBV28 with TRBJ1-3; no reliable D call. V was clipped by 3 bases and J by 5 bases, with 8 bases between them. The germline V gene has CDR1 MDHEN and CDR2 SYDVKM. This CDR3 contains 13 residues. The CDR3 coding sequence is TGTGCCAGCAGTTTGGGCGGGAGAAACACCATATATTTT. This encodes CASSLGGRNTIYF.

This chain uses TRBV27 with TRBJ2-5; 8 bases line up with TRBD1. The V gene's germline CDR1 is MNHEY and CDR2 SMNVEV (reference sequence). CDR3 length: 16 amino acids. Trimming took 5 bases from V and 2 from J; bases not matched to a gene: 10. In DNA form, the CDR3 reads TGTGCCAGCAGTCTCCGGTCCAGGGGGCTTCAAGAGACCCAGTACTTC. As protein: CASSLRSRGLQETQYF.